A single sample gave rise to the 28 T cell receptor beta chains below, sequenced in a study of blood T cell repertoires in COVID-19. TCRdb keeps only in-frame clones here, not all; method: immunoSEQ multiplex PCR. The profile shows over 150,000 clones, approximately 90% of them singletons. Sequencing was carried out using peripheral blood. Every receptor here comes from a woman aged 70-85 years with COVID-19, enrolled during active disease.

J is TRBJ1-2 and V is TRBV7-9; 10 positions match TRBD1. The trim removed 4 bases at V and 1 base at J, leaving 3 bases unmatched. The CDR3 length is 15 residues. The germline V gene encodes CDR1 SEHNR and CDR2 FQNEAQ (reference sequence). CDR3: CASSSDRGYNYGYTF. In DNA, the CDR3 is TGTGCCAGCAGCTCGGACAGGGGGTATAACTATGGCTACACCTTC.

Here the CDR3 DNA reads TGTGCCAGCAGCCCCCAGGACAGGGGAGGGTTCTATGGCTACACCTTC. This encodes CASSPQDRGGFYGYTF. The chain carries TRBV9 and TRBJ1-2, with TRBD1 matching over 9 bases. V was pared by 4 bases and J by 4 bases, with 11 bases of the junction left unmatched. Germline V gene data show CDR1 as SGDLS and CDR2 as YYNGEE. The CDR3 has 16 residues.

The chain couples TRBV6-5 to TRBJ2-7, with TRBD1 matching 10 bases. CDR3 length: 14 residues. Germline V gene lookup returns CDR1 MNHEY and CDR2 SVGAGI. V lost 6 bases, J lost 1 base, and 3 bases stayed unmatched. Here the CDR3 DNA reads TGTGCCAGCAGGCCGGGACAGGGGTCCTACGAGCAGTACTTC. Its protein is CASRPGQGSYEQYF.

The V gene is TRBV7-2, the J gene TRBJ2-5; TRBD2 might be the D (6 bases). The CDR3 sequence is 15 residues long. Trimming took off 5 bases at V and 1 base at J, with 14 bases between the two ends. The germline V gene encodes CDR1 SGHTA and CDR2 FQGNSA. This CDR3 is CASSTPLALQETQYF. CDR3 DNA: TGTGCCAGCAGCACCCCACTAGCCCTCCAAGAGACCCAGTACTTC.

The chain joins TRBV7-9 to TRBJ1-2; D uncertain. Germline V CDR1 and CDR2: SEHNR, FQNEAQ (reference sequence). The CDR3 has 14 residues. The V gene lost 5 bases and the J gene lost 7 bases, with 17 bases spanning the gap. The CDR3 DNA is TGTGCCAGCAGCAAGGAAGGAGGGAAGTCTGGCTACACCTTC. This gives the protein CASSKEGGKSGYTF.

The chain uses TRBV7-3 and TRBJ2-5, with no clear D. Germline V lookup: CDR1 SGHTA, CDR2 FQGTGA. Trimming stripped 7 bases from V and 1 base from J, with 19 bases between. The CDR3 consists of 16 residues. The CDR3 DNA reads TGTGCCAGCACCCCAGTCCCCCTCTCCACCCAAGAGACCCAGTACTTC. It translates to CASTPVPLSTQETQYF.

The chain couples TRBV30 to TRBJ1-6; D remains ambiguous. CDR1 is GTSNPN, CDR2 SVGIG, per germline (reference sequence). V was shortened by 2 bases and J by 8 bases, with 7 bases between the two germline ends. The CDR3 extends over 12 amino acids. In DNA, the CDR3 is TGTGCCTGGAGTCGCCGCGATTCACCCCTCCACTTT. Encoded protein: CAWSRRDSPLHF. The variable domain in full, completed from reference TRBV30 and TRBJ1-6, reads SQTIHQWPATLVQPVGSPLSLECTVEGTSNPNLYWYRQAAGRGLQLLFYSVGIGQISSEVPQNLSASRPQDRQFILSSKKLLLSDSGFYLCAWSRRDSPLHFGNGTRLTVT.

The chain uses TRBV7-8 and TRBJ1-5; TRBD1 aligns across 9 bases. Trimming took 3 bases from V and 3 from J; bases not matched to a gene: 3. CDR3 size: 15 residues. Germline CDR1 and CDR2: SGHVS and FQNEAQ. The CDR3 DNA follows: TGTGCCAGCAGCTTGGACAGGGGCTTCAATCAGCCCCAGCATTTT. It yields the protein CASSLDRGFNQPQHF.

The chain links TRBV7-8 to TRBJ2-7; D perhaps matches TRBD1 (5 bases). Trimming left V 1 base short and J 9 bases short, with 28 bases between. CDR3 length: 18 amino acids. CDR1 is SGHVS and CDR2 is FQNEAQ in the germline V gene. Written as DNA, the CDR3 is TGTGCCAGCAGCTTAGGGCATCTCGTTGCAAGGGAAGGGGTGGGGCAGTACTTC. Amino acid sequence: CASSLGHLVAREGVGQYF.

The table lists this clone with a few counts. The rearrangement joins TRBV15 to TRBJ2-5; 9 bases align to TRBD2. The CDR3 sequence is 15 residues long. The J segment lost 1 base and the V segment lost 0 bases, leaving 0 bases of the junction unmatched. The germline gives CDR1 LNHNV, CDR2 YYDKDF (reference sequence). The CDR3, as DNA: TGTGCCACCAGCAGAGAAGCGGGGGGCCAAGAGACCCAGTACTTC. Protein product: CATSREAGGQETQYF. Looking up the rest from reference TRBV15 and TRBJ2-5 gives the full variable domain: DAMVIQNPRYQVTQFGKPVTLSCSQTLNHNVMYWYQQKSSQAPKLLFHYYDKDFNNEADTPDNFQSRRPNTSFCFLDIRSPGLGDTAMYLCATSREAGGQETQYFGPGTRLLVL.

V usage is TRBV30 and J usage is TRBJ1-5; 8 bases match TRBD1. Trimming at V came to 5 bases and at J to 4 bases, leaving 7 bases not matched to a gene. Germline CDR1 is GTSNPN and CDR2 is SVGIG (reference sequence). This CDR3 is 14 amino acids long. This CDR3 is CAWGEDRGNQPQHF. CDR3 in DNA: TGTGCCTGGGGGGAAGACAGGGGTAATCAGCCCCAGCATTTT.

The DNA for the CDR3 is TGCAGCGCCCGACTAGCGGGGGGTTTGTACGAGCAGTACTTC. As protein: CSARLAGGLYEQYF. This rearrangement joins TRBV29-1 to TRBJ2-7; 13 bases match TRBD2. Per germline, CDR1 SQVTM and CDR2 ANQGSEA. This CDR3 is built from 14 residues. V dropped 7 bases and J dropped 4; count of bases not matched to a gene: 7.

The chain combines TRBV6-6 with TRBJ1-5; perhaps TRBD1 as D (6 bases). The germline V gene encodes CDR1 MNHNY and CDR2 SVGAGI (reference sequence). With 5 bases removed from V and 8 bases from J, the gap between germline ends came to 16 bases. The CDR3 sequence is 14 residues long. This CDR3 is CASSTNRVGEPQHF. Written as DNA, the CDR3 is TGTGCCAGCAGTACGAACAGGGTCGGGGAGCCCCAGCATTTT.

In its sample, this clone was seen once. The J gene is TRBJ1-4, the V gene TRBV7-2, with D unclear. V lost 4 bases and J lost 5, with 8 bases in between. Germline CDR1 reads SGHTA; CDR2 reads FQGNSA. The length of the CDR3 is 13 residues. The CDR3 loop reads CASSSYRNEKLFF. The CDR3 DNA reads TGTGCCAGCAGCTCGTACAGAAATGAAAAACTGTTTTTT.

The rearrangement links TRBV28 to TRBJ1-5; 8 bases agree with TRBD1. This CDR3 is 19 amino acids long. V lost 1 base, J lost 6 bases, and 17 bases stayed unmatched. In germline, CDR1 is MDHEN, CDR2 SYDVKM. The CDR3, as DNA: TGTGCCAGCAGTTTATTGGAAGGGGGTGGGCAGGGGGCGCGTCAGCCCCAGCATTTT. This encodes CASSLLEGGGQGARQPQHF.

Only one count was recorded for this clone. V and J are TRBV9 and TRBJ2-1; 11 bases line up with TRBD2. The germline V gene has CDR1 SGDLS and CDR2 YYNGEE. The CDR3 loop spans 15 amino acids. J gave up 5 bases and V 4 bases, and 5 bases lay outside the gene matches. CDR3 amino acids: CASSLIAGGDNEQFF. The CDR3 nucleotides are TGTGCCAGCAGCTTGATAGCGGGGGGGGACAATGAGCAGTTCTTC.

This chain connects TRBV7-2 to TRBJ2-7; TRBD1 matches 8 bases. In germline, CDR1 is SGHTA, CDR2 FQGNSA. With 5 bases clipped from V and 7 bases from J, the junction kept 10 bases outside the gene matches. The CDR3 extends over 14 amino acids. CDR3 sequence (DNA): TGTGCCAGCAGCACCGACAGGGGCTCGCGGGAGCAGTACTTC. It specifies CASSTDRGSREQYF.

V and J are TRBV5-4 and TRBJ2-5; weak D call: TRBD1 (6 bases). This CDR3 has 15 residues. Trimming stripped 6 bases from V and 2 bases from J, with 17 bases between. Germline V gene lookup returns CDR1 SGHNT and CDR2 YYREEE (reference sequence). The CDR3 DNA reads TGTGCCAGCAACTTTCAGGACAGAAGTCAAGAGACCCAGTACTTC. Its protein product is CASNFQDRSQETQYF.

This rearrangement joins TRBV28 to TRBJ1-5, with 7 bases that match TRBD1. Trimming at V came to 6 bases and at J to 6 bases, leaving 2 bases not matched to a gene. The CDR3 extends over 12 amino acids. Germline CDR1 reads MDHEN; CDR2 reads SYDVKM. The CDR3: CASRTGSQPQHF. For the CDR3, the DNA is TGTGCCAGCAGGACAGGGAGTCAGCCCCAGCATTTT. The variable domain in full, with the rest retrieved from reference TRBV28 and TRBJ1-5, is DVKVTQSSRYLVKRTGEKVFLECVQDMDHENMFWYRQDPGLGLRLIYFSYDVKMKEKGDIPEGYSVSREKKERFSLILESASTNQTSMYLCASRTGSQPQHFGDGTRLSIL.

The chain is built from TRBV10-3 and TRBJ2-5; perhaps TRBD2 as D (5 bases). The CDR3 has 13 amino acids. Germline V lookup: CDR1 ENHRY, CDR2 SYGVKD. V was pared by 2 bases and J by 1 base, with 5 bases between. CDR3 loop: CAISEGSQETQYF. The CDR3 nucleotides read TGTGCCATCAGTGAGGGGAGCCAAGAGACCCAGTACTTC.

The chain uses TRBV6-5 and TRBJ1-1; TRBD1 agrees at 9 bases. Germline V lookup: CDR1 MNHEY, CDR2 SVGAGI. The J segment lost 3 bases and the V segment lost 7 bases, leaving 6 bases of the junction unmatched. This CDR3 is built from 14 residues. The CDR3 protein is CASKAGTGYTEAFF. CDR3 bases: TGTGCCAGCAAGGCCGGGACAGGGTACACTGAAGCTTTCTTT.

The rearrangement links TRBV19 to TRBJ1-1, with a tentative D call TRBD1 (5 bases). V gave up 6 bases and J gave up 4 bases, with 15 bases separating them. Germline CDR1 reads LNHDA; CDR2 reads SQIVND (reference sequence). This CDR3 has 14 amino acids. CDR3 amino acids: CASSRVDRITEAFF. DNA of the CDR3: TGTGCCAGTAGCAGGGTCGATCGGATCACTGAAGCTTTCTTT.

The rearrangement joins TRBV19 to TRBJ1-1; 9 bases align to TRBD1. The CDR3 extends over 15 amino acids. Germline trimming cut 3 bases from V and 4 bases from J; bases unmatched to any gene: 6. The germline V gene has CDR1 LNHDA and CDR2 SQIVND (reference sequence). DNA for the CDR3: TGTGCCAGTAGTATGGTGACAGGGGGAGTCACTGAAGCTTTCTTT. Its translation: CASSMVTGGVTEAFF.

This clone has only one observation. V is TRBV7-8 and J is TRBJ2-7; 9 nucleotides align to TRBD2. The junction had 16 bases not matched to a gene; V was cut back by 4 bases and J by 6 bases. The CDR3 runs to 17 residues. In germline, CDR1 is SGHVS, CDR2 FQNEAQ. The CDR3 loop is CASSSPPGTSFSGEQYF. For the CDR3, the DNA is TGTGCCAGCAGCTCCCCTCCGGGGACTAGCTTCTCAGGCGAGCAGTACTTC.

V and J are TRBV18 and TRBJ1-2; TRBD1 matches at 7 bases. The CDR3 totals 14 residues. V was clipped by 10 bases and J by 2 bases; unmatched bases: 10. Germline V gene data show CDR1 as KGHSH and CDR2 as LQKENI. This chain's CDR3 is CATTGDSLNYGYTF. CDR3 nucleotides: TGTGCCACCACAGGGGACAGCCTAAACTATGGCTACACCTTC.

The chain links TRBV19 to TRBJ2-7; perhaps TRBD1 as D (6 bases). Trimming removed 0 bases from V and 7 bases from J, with 7 bases in between. This CDR3 is built from 12 residues. The germline CDR1 and CDR2 sequences are LNHDA and SQIVND (reference sequence). CDR3 coding DNA: TGTGCCAGTAGTATAGACCAGGGGGAGCAGTACTTC. This gives the protein CASSIDQGEQYF. Full variable domain (rest looked up from reference TRBV19 and TRBJ2-7): DGGITQSPKYLFRKEGQNVTLSCEQNLNHDAMYWYRQDPGQGLRLIYYSQIVNDFQKGDIAEGYSVSREKKESFPLTVTSAQKNPTAFYLCASSIDQGEQYFGPGTRLTVT.

V and J are TRBV11-3 and TRBJ2-3; D is unresolved. Looked up from germline, CDR1 is SGHNT and CDR2 is YENEEA. The CDR3 loop spans 11 amino acids. Deletions cut 5 bases from V and 3 bases from J, with 3 bases between. The CDR3 here is CASSRTDTQYF. The CDR3, as DNA: TGTGCCAGCAGCCGTACAGATACGCAGTATTTT.

The chain is built from TRBV18 and TRBJ1-1; TRBD1 aligns across 10 bases. J gave up 4 bases and V 1 base, and 9 bases lay outside the gene matches. Germline V gene lookup returns CDR1 KGHSH and CDR2 LQKENI. CDR3 length: 17 residues. CDR3 nucleotides: TGTGCCAGCTCACCACGGAGACAGGGGGCTGTGAGCACTGAAGCTTTCTTT. It specifies CASSPRRQGAVSTEAFF.